This TCR beta chain stems from a study of PD-1 blockade in classical Hodgkin lymphoma. Across the whole study: With a 2-week interval, patients received intravenous nivolumab at 3 mg/kg. Study-level findings and limits: The study found that TCR diversity rose significantly by C4D1 in CD4+ but not CD8+ cells. Complete responders matched newly diagnosed patients in baseline diversity.

Germline V lookup: CDR1 SGHRS, CDR2 YFSETQ. This CDR3 has 13 amino acids. V was trimmed by 1 base and J by 9 bases, leaving 11 bases between them. Time point here: cycle 4 day 1 (C4D1), after more than 5 weeks of nivolumab. Exposure to brentuximab vedotin varied, and each patient had relapsed following autologous stem cell transplantation. Purification of CD4+ T cells from thawed PBMCs was performed via magnetic negative selection. Responses achieved at best were complete response, partial response or progressive disease. Only in-frame clones appear in the TCRdb table, and some are missing; sequencing was by immunoSEQ multiplex PCR. Altogether some 27,000 clones are present, more than 80% being singletons, with the ten largest covering around 0.6%. This clone was seen a handful of times. Its antigen remains unidentified.

The source material was CD4+ T cells from blood, sampled before the fourth cycle of nivolumab. The sequence was collected from a human donor with classical Hodgkin lymphoma. The chain links TRBV5-1 to TRBJ1-5; D gene uncertain. This chain's CDR3 is CASSLTPLLPQHF. The CDR3 DNA follows: TGCGCCAGCAGCTTGACCCCTCTCTTGCCCCAGCATTTT.